Below, one T cell receptor beta chain is given with its context. Authors' data handling: The authors estimated nucleated cell counts from reference gene primer amplification. Assay used: immunoSEQ multiplex PCR; TCRdb lists only in-frame clones, some missing. V, J and clone size derive from that table, while D and trimming were established from the DNA sequence. The table shows approximately 35,000 clones, with around 90% occurring only once. Trimming shortened V by 1 base and J by 6 bases, and 6 bases separated the two germline ends. The CDR3 contains 13 residues. Germline V CDR1 and CDR2: SGHAT, FQNNGV. The data were taken from a study of blood T cell repertoires in COVID-19.

The sample comprised peripheral blood. This chain joins TRBV11-2 and TRBJ2-2, with D possibly matching TRBD2 (5 bases). The source is a woman between 70 and 85 years old with active COVID-19. CDR3 sequence: CASSLVGAGELFF. As DNA, the CDR3 is TGTGCCAGCAGCTTAGTCGGGGCCGGGGAGCTGTTTTTT. Full variable domain (missing parts from reference TRBV11-2 and TRBJ2-2): EAGVAQSPRYKIIEKRQSVAFWCNPISGHATLYWYQQILGQGPKLLIQFQNNGVVDDSQLPKDRFSAERLKGVDSTLKIQPAKLEDSAVYLCASSLVGAGELFFGEGSRLTVL.